Many counts were recorded for the clone carrying this T cell receptor beta chain. Its antigen is unknown. TCRdb re-called the reads with MiXCR, one entry per CDR3 protein. Of some 220,000 distinct CDR3 sequences in the sample, around 6.6% were seen once. This record comes from a study of T cell repertoires in cytomegalovirus infection. About the research overall: Matching HLA type and CMV infection were both indicated by public TCR beta signatures.

Study-wide findings and caveats: Carriage of CMV together with the relevant HLA was identifiable through cumulative public TCR beta family frequency. Clonotypes of TCR beta that were HLA-C-restricted and CMV-specific dominated the ex vivo response.

The V gene lost 8 bases and the J gene lost 4 bases, with 11 bases spanning the gap. The germline V gene has CDR1 MDHEN and CDR2 SYDVKM. The length of the CDR3 is 12 residues. This chain joins TRBV28 and TRBJ1-2; D is ambiguous. Material for sequencing was PBMCs. The origin of this receptor is a human donor in good health (CMV status not recorded). Some clones in this sample may be carry-over from other donors' samples. CDR3 loop: CASGPRGYGYTF. CDR3 DNA: TGTGCCAGCGGCCCACGGGGCTATGGCTACACCTTC.